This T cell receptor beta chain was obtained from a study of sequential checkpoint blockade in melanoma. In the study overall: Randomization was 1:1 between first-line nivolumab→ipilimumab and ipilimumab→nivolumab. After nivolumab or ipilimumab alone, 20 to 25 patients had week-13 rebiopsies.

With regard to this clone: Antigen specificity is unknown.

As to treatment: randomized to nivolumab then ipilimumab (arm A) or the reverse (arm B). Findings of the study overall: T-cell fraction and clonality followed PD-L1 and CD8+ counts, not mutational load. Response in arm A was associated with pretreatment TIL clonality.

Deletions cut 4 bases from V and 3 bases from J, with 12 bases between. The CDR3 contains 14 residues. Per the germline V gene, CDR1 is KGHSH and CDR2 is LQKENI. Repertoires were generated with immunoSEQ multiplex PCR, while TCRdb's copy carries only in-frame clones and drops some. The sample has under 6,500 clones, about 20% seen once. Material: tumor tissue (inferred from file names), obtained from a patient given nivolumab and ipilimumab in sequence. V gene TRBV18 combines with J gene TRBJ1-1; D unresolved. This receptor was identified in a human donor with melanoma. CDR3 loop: CASSRLLGDTEAFF. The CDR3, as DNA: TGTGCCAGCTCACGGCTGCTTGGGGACACTGAAGCTTTCTTT.